What follows describes a single T cell receptor (beta chain). No antigen is known for it. No quality values exist for individual bases; no much larger clone is one base distant. This sample stems from a study of beta chain features in type 1 diabetes (dated by TCRdb to 2017 to 2018). Turning to the overall study: Mean age, gender distribution, total cell number and subset yield did not differ between patients and healthy donors. A total of 90 million to 120 million sorted cells were examined across all samples, and a strong correlation was observed between cell number per subset and RNA yield. In the study, recently diagnosed type 1 diabetes patients and matched healthy donors were compared on the TCRB repertoires of their sorted circulating CD4+ T cell subsets. Regulatory and stem cell-like memory subsets were obtained from only 8 patients and about eight healthy donors, while naive and central memory subsets were obtained from all 30 or so donors.

The CDR3, from cysteine to phenylalanine, totals 14 residues. Only the CDR3 DNA stays, 42 bases, in frame from base 1. V is pruned by 4 bases and J by 3 bases, leaving 3 bases of the junction without a gene match. From a lookup of the germline V gene, CDR1 and CDR2 are SGHTA and FQGTGA. Each donor gave one peripheral blood draw, averaging approximately 120 mL, which was collected into heparinised tubes. A BD FACSAria II was used to sort naive, central memory, regulatory and stem cell-like memory CD4+ T cells with a panel that included CD45RO, CCR7, CD25, CD127, CD95 and CD27. A purity above 95% was achieved for all sorted populations. Right away, PBMCs were isolated by Lymphoprep density gradient centrifugation and were stained directly, with no culture step. Samples were stained and sorted in pairs, with one healthy donor and one patient per experiment, so that batch effects were minimized. The High Capacity cDNA Reverse Transcription Kit was used to reverse transcribe all of the isolated RNA, meaning that expressed TCRB transcripts were what got sequenced. Naive, central memory and regulatory T cell samples underwent deep immunoSEQ sequencing, averaging around 3.7 million total reads per sample. Sorted cells were lysed in RLT buffer, and RNA was extracted using DNase-treated RNeasy Micro or Mini kits according to cell number. To prevent cross-contamination, each cell subset was processed individually, whereas patient and healthy donor samples were processed jointly. Using the immunoSEQ multiplex PCR, TCRB sequences were amplified from cDNA into 87-bp fragments spanning the CDR3 region. Sequencing of the amplicons was performed on the Illumina HiSeq platform. The authors' analysis ran thus. PCR bias was computationally corrected using synthetic template baselines, reads within Hamming distance 2 were collapsed, and singletons that could not be merged were discarded. Reads were aligned against IMGT so that V, D and J genes, CDR3 length and insertions or deletions at six rearrangement sites could be assigned. Within each subset, clonotype counts were normalized to the number of sorted cells before true diversity and Gini coefficients were calculated with the tcR R package. The overlap coefficient, calculated on TCRB nucleotide sequences, was used to measure repertoire sharing. Out-of-frame TCRB sequences from naive cells were analyzed as a proxy for the pre-selection repertoire. Sourced from immuneACCESS, this table was stored by TCRdb with only in-frame sequences that have V and J called. A share of the clones is absent; for the studies checked, an unresolved V gene accounts for under half, and the remainder has no known explanation. The DNA was the basis for D and trimming; V, J and clone size are from that table. This sample lists 600,000 to 650,000 clones; about a sixth were detected once. The ten largest clones represent 0.093% of the sample.

Summary of the overall study and its limitations: The naive, central memory and regulatory TCRB repertoires appeared to resemble one another more closely among patients than among healthy donors. Because cDNA was sequenced instead of genomic DNA, highly expressing activated cells could be over-represented, though the groups showed no difference in activation or CD3 levels. Shorter templates might have been favored by PCR, but patient and control samples were amplified and corrected together, so both groups would have been affected equally by any skew. Type 1 diabetes patients showed a moderate but significant shortening of TCRB CDR3 length in all four CD4+ subsets. At VDJ recombination sites, patients with type 1 diabetes made fewer insertions and deleted more nucleotides, a pattern implying thymic rearrangement abnormalities. Because small numbers of individuals were included in the HLA sub-analyses, any influence of HLA type on TCRB rearrangement was left unresolved.

The TCR comes from a young man in good health. The specimen sequenced was naive CD4+ T cells from blood. This specimen's cell subset or site label, interpreted: true naive CD4+ T cells. The rearrangement combines TRBV7-3 with TRBJ2-1; a stretch of 7 junction bases matches TRBD1. The sequence in DNA is TGTGCCAGCAGCTCGCGACAGGGCTACAATGAGCAGTTCTTC. It encodes CASSSRQGYNEQFF.